Listed here are 32 T cell receptor beta chains from one sample, sequenced in a study of cytotoxic CD8 clonotypes in ibrutinib-treated CLL. Profiling relied on immunoSEQ multiplex PCR, and the TCRdb table lists in-frame clones only, not all of them. This sample has around 250,000 clones, with 70% found just once. This specimen consisted of PBMCs, obtained after 24 months of ibrutinib treatment. All receptors come from a human donor with chronic lymphocytic leukemia.

This chain links TRBV27 with TRBJ2-1; 12 bases match TRBD2. The germline CDR1 and CDR2 sequences are MNHEY and SMNVEV (reference sequence). Germline trimming cut 8 bases from V and 6 bases from J; bases unmatched to any gene: 5. This CDR3 has 14 amino acids. CDR3 sequence reads: CASAMTSGSNEQFF. CDR3 DNA sequence: TGTGCCAGCGCGATGACTAGCGGGAGCAATGAGCAGTTCTTC.

The rearrangement joins TRBV27 to TRBJ2-7; 9 nucleotides line up with TRBD1. The CDR3 totals 17 residues. V lost 3 bases, J lost 2 bases, and 11 bases stayed unmatched. CDR1 MNHEY and CDR2 SMNVEV come from the germline V gene (reference sequence). The CDR3 sequence: CASSLTPGQGGPYEQYF. For the CDR3, the DNA is TGTGCCAGCAGTTTGACCCCGGGACAGGGAGGGCCCTACGAGCAGTACTTC.

The V call is TRBV6-5, the J call TRBJ2-1; D unresolved. The CDR3 extends over 15 amino acids. V shed 0 bases and J shed 7 bases, with 13 bases lying between them. The germline CDR1 and CDR2 sequences are MNHEY and SVGAGI. CDR3 sequence reads: CASSYSTPDWNEQFF. As DNA, the CDR3 is TGTGCCAGCAGTTACTCGACTCCCGATTGGAATGAGCAGTTCTTC.

This clone showed up just once. The chain employs TRBV5-1 and TRBJ2-7; no reliable D call. Deletions cut 2 bases from V and 2 bases from J, with 11 bases between. The CDR3 is 14 residues long. Germline V gene sequence: CDR1 SGHRS, CDR2 YFSETQ. CDR3 coding DNA: TGCGCCAGCAGCTTTACCACCGGAACCTACGAGCAGTACTTC. It codes for CASSFTTGTYEQYF.

V and J are TRBV5-6 and TRBJ2-3, with 10 bases identical to TRBD1. Germline V gives CDR1 SGHDT, CDR2 YYEEEE. The ends lost 3 bases at V and 4 bases at J; junction bases unmatched: 5. The CDR3 is made up of 15 amino acids. DNA for the CDR3: TGTGCCAGCAGCTGGGACAGGGGAGGGTCAGATACGCAGTATTTT. It codes for CASSWDRGGSDTQYF.

The chain employs TRBV2 and TRBJ2-3; 7 bases line up with TRBD1. The ends lost 6 bases at V and 6 bases at J; junction bases unmatched: 6. CDR3 length: 13 amino acids. CDR1 is SNHLY, CDR2 FYNNEI, per germline. The CDR3 nucleotides are TGTGCCAGCAGGCTCAACAGGGGCGATACGCAGTATTTT. It yields the protein CASRLNRGDTQYF.

This clone was recorded a few times. The chain joins TRBV5-1 to TRBJ2-7; D is perhaps TRBD1 (5 bases). V was pared by 4 bases and J by 6 bases, with 11 bases between. The germline V gene has CDR1 SGHRS and CDR2 YFSETQ. The CDR3 is 12 residues long. The CDR3 is CASSRQQGEQYF. The DNA of the CDR3 is TGCGCCAGCAGCAGACAGCAGGGCGAGCAGTACTTC.

This clone was seen just once. The chain couples TRBV4-2 to TRBJ1-1, with a possible D match to TRBD1 (5 bases). Looked up from germline, CDR1 is LGHNA and CDR2 is YNFKEQ. The CDR3 is made up of 15 amino acids. V lost 0 bases and J lost 1, with 9 bases in between. The CDR3 loop reads CASSQEGRGNTEAFF. As DNA, the CDR3 is TGTGCCAGCAGCCAAGAGGGACGTGGGAACACTGAAGCTTTCTTT.

The chain links TRBV27 to TRBJ2-3, with D perhaps matching TRBD1 (5 bases). Per the germline V gene, CDR1 is MNHEY and CDR2 is SMNVEV (reference sequence). This CDR3 spans 15 amino acids. Trimming left V 6 bases short and J 2 bases short, with 15 bases between. For the CDR3, the DNA is TGTGCCAGCAGGCTAGGGGTATTTCTCACAGATACGCAGTATTTT. Its translation is CASRLGVFLTDTQYF.

This clone was seen many times. The rearrangement joins TRBV29-1 to TRBJ1-1; 7 bases line up with TRBD1. Germline CDR1 is SQVTM and CDR2 is ANQGSEA. The V segment lost 7 bases and the J segment 0 bases; nucleotides outside the gene matches: 5. The CDR3 has 13 residues. The CDR3 region is CSASTGLNTEAFF. DNA of the CDR3: TGCAGCGCCTCGACAGGGTTGAACACTGAAGCTTTCTTT.

The J gene is TRBJ2-7, the V gene TRBV25-1; D is unresolved. V gave up 8 bases and J gave up 7 bases, with 12 bases separating them. In germline, CDR1 is MGHDK, CDR2 SYGVNS. This CDR3 is 11 amino acids long. The CDR3 bases are TGTGCCAGCTCGGGTAGTTTTGAGCAGTACTTC. Its translation is CASSGSFEQYF.

In this sample, this clone turned up a few times. V is TRBV4-3 and J is TRBJ2-3, with D tentatively TRBD1 (5 bases). The CDR3 totals 15 residues. V was cut by 4 bases and J by 9 bases, with 20 bases left in between. The V gene's germline CDR1 is LGHNA and CDR2 YSLEER. CDR3 sequence (DNA): TGCGCCAGCAGCCCTGATAGGGGCGAGCGAATGACGCAGTATTTT. Protein sequence: CASSPDRGERMTQYF.

This clone was counted between two and nine times. The chain has TRBV27 and TRBJ2-5, with 13 positions matching TRBD2. The V and J ends lost 6 bases and 3 bases, in that order; junction bases with no gene match: 4. CDR3 length: 15 residues. CDR1 MNHEY and CDR2 SMNVEV come from the germline V gene (reference sequence). The CDR3 loop is CASRKGLAGEETQYF. The CDR3 nucleotides read TGTGCCAGCAGGAAAGGACTAGCGGGAGAAGAGACCCAGTACTTC.

This clone was observed a handful of times. The V and J genes are TRBV25-1 and TRBJ1-2; unclear D gene. The CDR3 consists of 13 residues. Trimming cost V 5 bases and J 4 bases, with 11 bases left between them. The germline V gene has CDR1 MGHDK and CDR2 SYGVNS. The CDR3 region has the DNA TGTGCCAGCAGTCCACTAGACGGCTATGGCTACACCTTC. This encodes CASSPLDGYGYTF.

The rearrangement joins TRBV28 to TRBJ2-3; D remains unclear. CDR3 length equals 14 residues. The V end was cut by 2 bases, the J end by 2 bases, with 8 bases between. The germline V gene encodes CDR1 MDHEN and CDR2 SYDVKM. The CDR3 here is CASSLTGFTDTQYF. CDR3 DNA: TGTGCCAGCAGTTTAACGGGCTTCACAGATACGCAGTATTTT.

This clone appeared once. The rearrangement joins TRBV29-1 to TRBJ1-4, with D perhaps matching TRBD1 (6 bases). The V and J ends lost 7 bases and 0 bases respectively, with 9 bases between them. The CDR3 sequence is 13 residues long. Germline CDR1 and CDR2: SQVTM and ANQGSEA. The CDR3 reads CSAEGATNEKLFF. DNA for the CDR3: TGCAGCGCAGAGGGGGCAACTAATGAAAAACTGTTTTTT.

The J gene is TRBJ1-4, the V gene TRBV9; D may be TRBD1 (5 bases). V was cut by 1 base and J by 2 bases, with 9 bases left in between. This CDR3 is 15 amino acids long. Looked up from germline, CDR1 is SGDLS and CDR2 is YYNGEE. DNA of the CDR3: TGTGCCAGCAGCGTAATGGGGACGACTAATGAAAAACTGTTTTTT. This codes for CASSVMGTTNEKLFF.

This clone was seen a handful of times. The rearrangement uses TRBV6-6 and TRBJ2-7; 11 nucleotides line up with TRBD2. Germline values: CDR1 MNHNY, CDR2 SVGAGI (reference sequence). The CDR3 loop spans 14 amino acids. After removal of 2 bases from V and 10 bases from J, the junction contained 7 bases not matched to a gene. The CDR3 is CASSYGLAGGDQYF. The CDR3 coding sequence is TGTGCCAGCAGTTACGGACTAGCGGGTGGAGACCAGTACTTC.

Only one count was recorded for this clone. This rearrangement joins TRBV7-9 to TRBJ1-3; D remains ambiguous. Trimming cost V 3 bases and J 0 bases, with 9 bases left between them. CDR1 and CDR2 from the germline V gene are SEHNR and FQNEAQ (reference sequence). The CDR3 has 15 amino acids. Here the CDR3 reads CASSLWQTSGNTIYF. CDR3 bases: TGTGCCAGCAGCTTGTGGCAGACCTCTGGAAACACCATATATTTT.

The chain carries TRBV28 and TRBJ1-5, with D unresolved. The V gene's germline CDR1 is MDHEN and CDR2 SYDVKM. The ends were cut back, 6 bases at V and 0 bases at J, with 9 bases in the middle. This CDR3 region has 14 residues. The CDR3, as DNA: TGTGCCAGCAGGATCCGCAATAGCAATCAGCCCCAGCATTTT. Translated: CASRIRNSNQPQHF. Full variable domain (rest looked up from reference TRBV28 and TRBJ1-5): DVKVTQSSRYLVKRTGEKVFLECVQDMDHENMFWYRQDPGLGLRLIYFSYDVKMKEKGDIPEGYSVSREKKERFSLILESASTNQTSMYLCASRIRNSNQPQHFGDGTRLSIL.

The CDR3 bases are TGTGCCAGCAGTCACACGCGGGAGGATCTAAATGAGCAGTTCTTC. It yields the protein CASSHTREDLNEQFF. The rearrangement links TRBV7-3 to TRBJ2-1, with 8 bases that match TRBD2. This CDR3 spans 15 amino acids. J gave up 7 bases and V 6 bases, and 11 bases lay outside the gene matches. The V gene's germline CDR1 is SGHTA and CDR2 FQGTGA.

The J gene is TRBJ2-1, the V gene TRBV30; D is uncertain. This CDR3 contains 16 residues. The V end was cut by 0 bases, the J end by 0 bases, with 12 bases between. CDR1 GTSNPN and CDR2 SVGIG come from the germline V gene (reference sequence). The CDR3 region has the DNA TGTGCCTGGAGTGTAGACCGGGTTAGCTCCTACAATGAGCAGTTCTTC. This codes for CAWSVDRVSSYNEQFF.

V and J are TRBV6-5 and TRBJ2-7; no reliable D call. The germline V gene encodes CDR1 MNHEY and CDR2 SVGAGI. The CDR3 loop spans 13 amino acids. Trimming removed 2 bases at V and 7 bases at J, with 12 bases between. The CDR3 loop is CASSYNIGLEQYF. As DNA, the CDR3 is TGTGCCAGCAGTTACAATATCGGCTTGGAGCAGTACTTC.

The V and J genes are TRBV27 and TRBJ2-1; tentatively, D is TRBD1 (6 bases). Germline V CDR1 and CDR2: MNHEY, SMNVEV (reference sequence). Trimming pared 5 bases from V and 0 bases from J, leaving 20 bases between. CDR3 size: 18 residues. The CDR3 protein is CASSTPVGTSPSYNEQFF. The CDR3 DNA is TGTGCCAGCAGTACCCCCGTCGGGACATCTCCCTCCTACAATGAGCAGTTCTTC.

This clone was seen more than once but under ten times. The chain employs TRBV29-1 and TRBJ2-1, with 7 bases lining up with TRBD2. V dropped 7 bases and J dropped 13; count of bases not matched to a gene: 7. This CDR3 has 10 amino acids. Germline CDR1 is SQVTM and CDR2 is ANQGSEA. CDR3 in amino acids: CSAGPSGQFF. The CDR3, as DNA: TGCAGCGCTGGTCCTAGCGGACAGTTCTTC.

The chain recombines TRBV29-1 with TRBJ2-7; 7 bases align to TRBD1. After removal of 4 bases from V and 2 bases from J, the junction contained 5 bases not matched to a gene. The V gene's germline CDR1 is SQVTM and CDR2 ANQGSEA. The CDR3 loop spans 13 amino acids. CDR3 protein: CSVAGTETYEQYF. The CDR3 DNA sequence: TGCAGCGTTGCGGGGACAGAGACCTACGAGCAGTACTTC.

This clone was observed a handful of times. The chain's CDR3 is CASSENWGEKLFF. For the CDR3, the DNA is TGTGCCAGCAGTGAAAATTGGGGTGAAAAACTGTTTTTT. The J gene is TRBJ1-4, the V gene TRBV2, with D unclear. This CDR3 comprises 13 residues. V was trimmed by 2 bases and J by 7 bases, leaving 8 bases between them. Germline V gene sequence: CDR1 SNHLY, CDR2 FYNNEI.

The V gene is TRBV15, the J gene TRBJ1-1, with D tentatively TRBD1 (6 bases). V gave up 2 bases and J gave up 4 bases, with 11 bases separating them. The CDR3 covers 14 residues. Per the germline V gene, CDR1 is LNHNV and CDR2 is YYDKDF (reference sequence). The CDR3 sequence is CATSRRQAGTEAFF. The CDR3 DNA sequence: TGTGCCACCAGCAGACGACAGGCAGGCACTGAAGCTTTCTTT.

The chain has TRBV10-1 and TRBJ1-1; tentative D call: TRBD1 (5 bases). The CDR3 has 13 amino acids. Germline CDR1 and CDR2: WNHNN and SYGVQD (reference sequence). V was cut by 3 bases and J by 7 bases, with 12 bases left in between. The CDR3 bases are TGCGCCAGCAGTGAAAGCAGGGCTGGTGAAGCTTTCTTT. It is translated as CASSESRAGEAFF.

The chain recombines TRBV25-1 with TRBJ2-7; no clear D. From germline, CDR1 is MGHDK and CDR2 SYGVNS. V was shortened by 8 bases and J by 3 bases, with 8 bases between the two germline ends. This CDR3 contains 11 residues. DNA for the CDR3: TGTGCCAGCTCCAGCTACTACGAGCAGTACTTC. Residues: CASSSYYEQYF.

CDR3 sequence (DNA): TGTGCCAGCAGTTGGGGGCGGGAGAGGGACGAGCAGTACTTC. This translates into CASSWGRERDEQYF. The V call is TRBV6-5, the J call TRBJ2-7; the D gene is possibly TRBD2 (7 bases). The V end lost 4 bases, the J end lost 5 bases, and 15 bases lay between the germline ends. CDR1 is MNHEY, CDR2 SVGAGI, per germline. The CDR3 consists of 14 residues.

This chain connects TRBV2 to TRBJ1-4; maybe TRBD1 (5 bases). The CDR3 runs to 16 residues. From germline, CDR1 is SNHLY and CDR2 FYNNEI. V was shortened by 0 bases and J by 6 bases, with 14 bases between the two germline ends. DNA of the CDR3: TGTGCCAGCAGTGAAGCAATCGGGGGTTCGGATGAAAAACTGTTTTTT. Translated: CASSEAIGGSDEKLFF.